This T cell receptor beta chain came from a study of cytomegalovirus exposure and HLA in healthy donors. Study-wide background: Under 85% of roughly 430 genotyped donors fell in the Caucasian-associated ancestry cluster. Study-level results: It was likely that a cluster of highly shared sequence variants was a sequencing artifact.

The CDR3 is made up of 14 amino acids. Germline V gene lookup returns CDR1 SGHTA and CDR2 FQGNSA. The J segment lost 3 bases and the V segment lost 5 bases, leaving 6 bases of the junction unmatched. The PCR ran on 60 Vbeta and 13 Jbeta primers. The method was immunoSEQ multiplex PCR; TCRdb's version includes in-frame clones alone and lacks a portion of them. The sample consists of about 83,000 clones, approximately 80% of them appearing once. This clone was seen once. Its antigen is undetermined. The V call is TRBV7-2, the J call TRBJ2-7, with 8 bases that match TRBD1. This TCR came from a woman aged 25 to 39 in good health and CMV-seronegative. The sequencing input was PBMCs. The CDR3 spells CASSRSGTGYEQYF. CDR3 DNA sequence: TGTGCCAGCAGCAGATCCGGGACAGGCTACGAGCAGTACTTC.